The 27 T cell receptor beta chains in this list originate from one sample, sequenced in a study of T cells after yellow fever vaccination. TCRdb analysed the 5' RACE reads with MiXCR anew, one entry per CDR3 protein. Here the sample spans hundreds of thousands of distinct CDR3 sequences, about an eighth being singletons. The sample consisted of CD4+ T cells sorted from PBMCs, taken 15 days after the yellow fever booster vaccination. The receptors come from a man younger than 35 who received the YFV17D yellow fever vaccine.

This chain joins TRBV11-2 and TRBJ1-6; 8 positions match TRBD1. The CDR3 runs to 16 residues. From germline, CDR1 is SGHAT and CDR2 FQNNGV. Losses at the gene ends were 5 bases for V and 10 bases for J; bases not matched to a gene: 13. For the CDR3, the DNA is TGTGCCAGCAGCGTAGGGATGAACAGGGGGGTATCACCCCTCCACTTT. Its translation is CASSVGMNRGVSPLHF.

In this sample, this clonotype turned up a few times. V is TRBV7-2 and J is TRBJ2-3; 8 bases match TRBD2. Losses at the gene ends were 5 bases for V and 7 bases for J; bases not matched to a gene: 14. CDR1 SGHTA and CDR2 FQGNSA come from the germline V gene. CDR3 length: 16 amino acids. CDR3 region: CASSQTSGGGRNTQYF. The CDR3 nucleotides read TGTGCCAGCAGCCAAACCAGCGGGGGCGGGAGGAATACGCAGTATTTT.

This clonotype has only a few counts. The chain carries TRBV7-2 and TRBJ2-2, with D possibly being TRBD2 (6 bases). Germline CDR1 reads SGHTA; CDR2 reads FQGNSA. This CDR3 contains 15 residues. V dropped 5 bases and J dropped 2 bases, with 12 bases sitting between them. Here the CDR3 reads CASSSRGANTGELFF. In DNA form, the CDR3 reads TGTGCCAGCAGCAGTCGCGGGGCTAACACCGGGGAGCTGTTTTTT.

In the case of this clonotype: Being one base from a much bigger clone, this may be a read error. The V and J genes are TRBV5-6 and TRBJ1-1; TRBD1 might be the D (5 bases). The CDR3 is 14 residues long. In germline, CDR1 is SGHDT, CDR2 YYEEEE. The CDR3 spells CASSLALRATEALF. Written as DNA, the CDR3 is TGTGCCAGCAGCTTGGCGCTCAGGGCCACTGAAGCTCTCTTT.

CDR3 sequence: CASSRSRGVYEQYV. The CDR3 bases are TGTGCCAGCAGTCGCTCCAGGGGGGTCTACGAGCAGTACGTC. This chain uses TRBV6-5 with TRBJ2-7; D possibly corresponds to TRBD1 (7 bases). Trimming shortened V by 5 bases and J by 3 bases, and 14 bases separated the two germline ends. The CDR3 consists of 14 residues. CDR1 and CDR2 (germline): MNHEY, SVGAGI.

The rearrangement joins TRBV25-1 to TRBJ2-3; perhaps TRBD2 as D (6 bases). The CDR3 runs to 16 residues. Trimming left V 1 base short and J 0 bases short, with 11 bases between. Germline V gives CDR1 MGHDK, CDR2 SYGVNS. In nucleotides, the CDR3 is TGTGCCAGCAGTGAATGGGGAGGAGATAGCACAGATACGCAGTATTTT. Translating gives CASSEWGGDSTDTQYF.

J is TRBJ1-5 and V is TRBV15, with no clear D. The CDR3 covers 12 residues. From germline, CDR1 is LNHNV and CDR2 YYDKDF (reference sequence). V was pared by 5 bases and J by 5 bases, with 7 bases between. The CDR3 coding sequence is TGTGCCACCAGCGGTGCCCATCAGCCCCAGCATTTT. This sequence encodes CATSGAHQPQHF.

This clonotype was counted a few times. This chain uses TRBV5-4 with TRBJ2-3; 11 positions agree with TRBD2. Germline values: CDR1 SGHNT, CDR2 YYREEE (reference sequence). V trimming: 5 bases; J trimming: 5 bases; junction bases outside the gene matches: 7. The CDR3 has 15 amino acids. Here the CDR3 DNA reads TGTGCCAGCAGGATTAGCGGGGGGGCCGGAGATACGCAGTATTTT. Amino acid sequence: CASRISGGAGDTQYF.

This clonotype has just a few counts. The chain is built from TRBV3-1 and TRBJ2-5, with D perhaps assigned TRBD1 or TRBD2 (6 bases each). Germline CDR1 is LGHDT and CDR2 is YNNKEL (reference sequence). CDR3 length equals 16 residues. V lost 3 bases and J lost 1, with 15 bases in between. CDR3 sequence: CASSQRSGASQETQYF. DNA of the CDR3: TGTGCCAGCAGCCAGCGATCGGGGGCCTCCCAAGAGACCCAGTACTTC.

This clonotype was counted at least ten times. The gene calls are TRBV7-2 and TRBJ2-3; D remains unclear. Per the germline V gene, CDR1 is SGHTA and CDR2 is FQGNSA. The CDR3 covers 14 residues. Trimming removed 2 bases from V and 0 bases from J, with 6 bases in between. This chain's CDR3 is CASSLRASTDTQYF. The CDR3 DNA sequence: TGTGCCAGCAGCTTACGGGCTAGCACAGATACGCAGTATTTT.

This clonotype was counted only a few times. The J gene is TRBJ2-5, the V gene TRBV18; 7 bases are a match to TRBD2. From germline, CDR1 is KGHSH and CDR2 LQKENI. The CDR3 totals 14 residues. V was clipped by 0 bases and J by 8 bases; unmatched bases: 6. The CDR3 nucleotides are TGTGCCAGCTCACCACCCGTCGGGGGGAAAACCCAGTACTTC. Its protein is CASSPPVGGKTQYF. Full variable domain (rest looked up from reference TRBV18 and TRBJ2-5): NAGVMQNPRHLVRRRGQEARLRCSPMKGHSHVYWYRQLPEEGLKFMVYLQKENIIDESGMPKERFSAEFPKEGPSILRIQQVVRGDSAAYFCASSPPVGGKTQYFGPGTRLLVL.

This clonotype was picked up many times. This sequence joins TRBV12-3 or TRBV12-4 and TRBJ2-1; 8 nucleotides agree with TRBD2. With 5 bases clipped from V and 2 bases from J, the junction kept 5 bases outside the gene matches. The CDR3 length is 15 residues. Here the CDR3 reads CASSPRGGPYNEQFF. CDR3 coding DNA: TGTGCCAGCAGTCCTCGGGGGGGCCCCTACAATGAGCAGTTCTTC.

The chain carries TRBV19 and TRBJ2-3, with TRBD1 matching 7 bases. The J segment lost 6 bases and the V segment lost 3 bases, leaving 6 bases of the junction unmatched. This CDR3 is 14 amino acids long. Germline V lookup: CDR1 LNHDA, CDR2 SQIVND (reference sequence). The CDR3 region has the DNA TGTGCCAGTAGTATCGACAGGGTTGGTGATACGCAGTATTTT. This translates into CASSIDRVGDTQYF.

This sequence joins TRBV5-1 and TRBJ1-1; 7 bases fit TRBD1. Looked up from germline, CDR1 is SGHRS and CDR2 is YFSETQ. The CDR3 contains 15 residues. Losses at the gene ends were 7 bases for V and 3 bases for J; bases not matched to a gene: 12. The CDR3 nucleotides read TGCGCCAGCCAGTTTAACAGGGGAGGGGACACTGAAGCTTTCTTT. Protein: CASQFNRGGDTEAFF.

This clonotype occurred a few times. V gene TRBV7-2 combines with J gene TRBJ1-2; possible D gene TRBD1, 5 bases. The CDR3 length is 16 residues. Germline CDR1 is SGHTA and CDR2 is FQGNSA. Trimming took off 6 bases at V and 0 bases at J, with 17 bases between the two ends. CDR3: CASSSFGGGANYGYTF. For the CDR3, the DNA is TGTGCCAGCAGTTCTTTCGGGGGGGGAGCTAACTATGGCTACACCTTC.

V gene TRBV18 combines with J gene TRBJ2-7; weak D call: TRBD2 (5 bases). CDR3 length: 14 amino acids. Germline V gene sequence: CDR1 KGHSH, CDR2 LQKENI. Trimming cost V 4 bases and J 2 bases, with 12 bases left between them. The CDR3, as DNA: TGTGCCAGCTCACAGCCTGGGAGCCCCTACGAGCAGTACTTC. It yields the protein CASSQPGSPYEQYF. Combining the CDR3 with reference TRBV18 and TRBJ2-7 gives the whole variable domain NAGVMQNPRHLVRRRGQEARLRCSPMKGHSHVYWYRQLPEEGLKFMVYLQKENIIDESGMPKERFSAEFPKEGPSILRIQQVVRGDSAAYFCASSQPGSPYEQYFGPGTRLTVT.

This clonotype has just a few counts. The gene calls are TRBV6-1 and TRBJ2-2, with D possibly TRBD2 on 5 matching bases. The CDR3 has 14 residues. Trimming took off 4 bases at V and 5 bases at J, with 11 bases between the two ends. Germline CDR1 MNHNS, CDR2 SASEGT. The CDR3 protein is CASSVGLATGELFF. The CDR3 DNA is TGTGCCAGCAGTGTCGGGCTAGCAACCGGGGAGCTGTTTTTT.

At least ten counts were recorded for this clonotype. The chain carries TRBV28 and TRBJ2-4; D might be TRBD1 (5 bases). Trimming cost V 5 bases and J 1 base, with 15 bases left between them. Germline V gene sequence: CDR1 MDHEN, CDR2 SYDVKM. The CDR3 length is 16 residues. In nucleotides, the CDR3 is TGTGCCAGCAGTCCACGGCAGGGTCTCGCCAAAAACATTCAGTACTTC. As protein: CASSPRQGLAKNIQYF.

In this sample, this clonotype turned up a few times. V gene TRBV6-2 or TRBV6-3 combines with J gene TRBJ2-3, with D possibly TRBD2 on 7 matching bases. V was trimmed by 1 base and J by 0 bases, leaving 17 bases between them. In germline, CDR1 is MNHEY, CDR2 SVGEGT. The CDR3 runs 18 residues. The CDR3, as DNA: TGTGCCAGCAGTTACTGGGGGGGGGCGAAGACTAGCACAGATACGCAGTATTTT. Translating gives CASSYWGGAKTSTDTQYF.

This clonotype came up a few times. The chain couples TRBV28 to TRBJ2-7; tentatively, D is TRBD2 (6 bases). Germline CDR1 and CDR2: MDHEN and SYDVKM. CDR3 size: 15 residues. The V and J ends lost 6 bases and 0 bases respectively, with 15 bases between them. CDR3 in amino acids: CASSAPGVSSYEQYV. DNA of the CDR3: TGTGCCAGCAGCGCCCCGGGGGTAAGCTCCTACGAGCAGTACGTC.

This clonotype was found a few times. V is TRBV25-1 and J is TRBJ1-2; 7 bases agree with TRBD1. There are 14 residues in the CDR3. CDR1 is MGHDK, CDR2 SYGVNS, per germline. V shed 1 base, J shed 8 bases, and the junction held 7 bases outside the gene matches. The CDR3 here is CASSEWEGAKGYTF. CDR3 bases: TGTGCCAGCAGTGAATGGGAGGGGGCGAAGGGCTACACCTTC.

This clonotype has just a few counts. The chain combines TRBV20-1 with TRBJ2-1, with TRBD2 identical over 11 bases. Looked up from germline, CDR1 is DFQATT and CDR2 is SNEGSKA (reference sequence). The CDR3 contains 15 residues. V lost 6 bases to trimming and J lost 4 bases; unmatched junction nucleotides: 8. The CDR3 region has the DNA TGCAGTGCCCAGGGCCTAGCGGGGGGTTACAATGAGCAGTTCTTC. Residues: CSAQGLAGGYNEQFF.

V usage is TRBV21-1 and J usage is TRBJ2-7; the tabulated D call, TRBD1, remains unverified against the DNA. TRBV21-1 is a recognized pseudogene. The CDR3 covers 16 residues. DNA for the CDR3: TGTGCCAGCAGCAAAGCGGGGTGGGACAGCCCTTACGAGCAGTACGTC. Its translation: CASSKAGWDSPYEQYV.

The CDR3 protein is CASSSGQGTTGELFF. The CDR3 nucleotides are TGTGCCAGCAGCTCGGGACAGGGGACCACCGGGGAGCTGTTTTTT. V gene TRBV7-2 combines with J gene TRBJ2-2; 10 bases are a match to TRBD1. The germline V gene has CDR1 SGHTA and CDR2 FQGNSA. The ends lost 4 bases at V and 4 bases at J; junction bases unmatched: 3. CDR3 length: 15 amino acids.

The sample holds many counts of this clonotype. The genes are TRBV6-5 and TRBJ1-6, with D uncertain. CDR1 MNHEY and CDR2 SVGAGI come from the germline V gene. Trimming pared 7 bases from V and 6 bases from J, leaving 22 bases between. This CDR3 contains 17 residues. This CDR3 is CASTISGGSNFNSPLHF. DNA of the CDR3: TGTGCCAGCACCATATCGGGAGGGTCCAATTTTAATTCACCCCTCCACTTT.

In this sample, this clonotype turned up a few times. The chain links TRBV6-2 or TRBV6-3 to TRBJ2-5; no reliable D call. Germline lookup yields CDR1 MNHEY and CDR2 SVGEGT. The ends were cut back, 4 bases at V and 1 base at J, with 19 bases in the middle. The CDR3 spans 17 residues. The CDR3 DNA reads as TGTGCCAGCAGTTCGACTTTGAGCGCCTCCTTCCAAGAGACCCAGTACTTC. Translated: CASSSTLSASFQETQYF.

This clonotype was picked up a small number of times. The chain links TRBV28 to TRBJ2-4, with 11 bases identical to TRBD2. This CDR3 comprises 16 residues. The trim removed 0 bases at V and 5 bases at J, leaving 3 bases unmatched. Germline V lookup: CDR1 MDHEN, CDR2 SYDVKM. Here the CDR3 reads CASSLWASGGQNIQYF. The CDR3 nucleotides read TGTGCCAGCAGTTTATGGGCTAGCGGGGGGCAAAACATTCAGTACTTC.